These 22 T cell receptor beta chains were all obtained from the same sample, sequenced in a study of beta chain features in type 1 diabetes. The entirety of the isolated RNA underwent reverse transcription, so expressed TCRB transcripts were sequenced. The table came from immunoSEQ multiplex PCR; TCRdb's copy has only in-frame clones and leaves some out. The sample records fewer than 900,000 clones, around a sixth being singletons. Sequencing used naive CD4+ T cells from blood. The receptor set was obtained from a woman between 18 and 29 years old in good health.

The chain links TRBV5-4 to TRBJ2-5; D is perhaps TRBD1 or TRBD2 (6 bases each). CDR3 length: 16 residues. The germline V gene has CDR1 SGHNT and CDR2 YYREEE (reference sequence). V shed 0 bases and J shed 3 bases, with 15 bases lying between them. The CDR3 sequence: CASSLVMGGGKETQYF. DNA of the CDR3: TGTGCCAGCAGCTTGGTAATGGGGGGCGGGAAAGAGACCCAGTACTTC. Using reference TRBV5-4 and TRBJ2-5 for the parts outside the CDR3, the full variable domain is ETGVTQSPTHLIKTRGQQVTLRCSSQSGHNTVSWYQQALGQGPQFIFQYYREEENGRGNFPPRFSGLQFPNYSSELNVNALELDDSALYLCASSLVMGGGKETQYFGPGTRLLVL.

This chain joins TRBV28 and TRBJ2-7, with 10 bases fitting TRBD2. V shed 4 bases and J 6 bases; nucleotides not matched to a gene: 0. CDR1 and CDR2 (germline): MDHEN, SYDVKM. CDR3 length equals 12 residues. CDR3 DNA sequence: TGTGCCAGCAGTTCTAGCGGGAGCGAGCAGTACTTC. Translating it yields CASSSSGSEQYF. The variable domain in full, completed from reference TRBV28 and TRBJ2-7, reads DVKVTQSSRYLVKRTGEKVFLECVQDMDHENMFWYRQDPGLGLRLIYFSYDVKMKEKGDIPEGYSVSREKKERFSLILESASTNQTSMYLCASSSSGSEQYFGPGTRLTVT.

This clone was seen a few times. The CDR3 loop is CASSSQGGSLANEQFF. The CDR3 DNA reads TGCGCCAGCAGCTCCCAGGGGGGCTCTTTGGCCAATGAGCAGTTCTTC. This rearrangement joins TRBV5-1 to TRBJ2-1; TRBD1 might be the D (7 bases). The CDR3 is made up of 16 amino acids. Germline V CDR1 and CDR2: SGHRS, YFSETQ. Trimming shortened V by 3 bases and J by 6 bases, and 19 bases separated the two germline ends.

Only a few counts were recorded for this clone. The sample carries other DNA sequences with the same CDR3. The CDR3 loop is CASSFRGTDTQYF. The CDR3 region has the DNA TGTGCCAGCAGCTTCCGCGGCACAGATACGCAGTATTTT. The genes are TRBV7-2 and TRBJ2-3; D is uncertain. V lost 3 bases and J lost 1, with 5 bases in between. The CDR3 extends over 13 amino acids. Germline assignment: CDR1 SGHTA and CDR2 FQGNSA.

The CDR3 sequence: CASSLNENTEAFF. Here the CDR3 DNA reads TGCGCCAGCAGCTTAAATGAGAACACTGAAGCTTTCTTT. This sequence joins TRBV5-1 and TRBJ1-1; D uncertain. Germline CDR1 and CDR2: SGHRS and YFSETQ. V lost 2 bases and J lost 1, with 6 bases in between. The CDR3 totals 13 residues.

The chain links TRBV7-9 to TRBJ2-7; a possible D gene is TRBD1 (7 bases). This CDR3 spans 14 amino acids. V lost 5 bases, J lost 1 base, and 12 bases lay in between. CDR1 and CDR2 from the germline V gene are SEHNR and FQNEAQ (reference sequence). CDR3 nucleotides: TGTGCCAGCAGCGCCTCAGGGGGGTCCTACGAGCAGTACTTC. This codes for CASSASGGSYEQYF.

With respect to this clone: The junction differs from germline at one of its ends, possibly a read error. This chain joins TRBV28 and TRBJ1-1; D call uncertain. Germline CDR1 and CDR2: MDHEN and SYDVKM. The CDR3 has 12 residues. The CDR3 nucleotides read TGTGCCGGCAGAACCTTGAACACTGAAGCTTTCTTT. This sequence encodes CAGRTLNTEAFF.

This chain connects TRBV6-5 to TRBJ2-3; the D call may be TRBD1 or TRBD2 (5 bases each). There are 15 residues in the CDR3. Trimming cost V 2 bases and J 2 bases, with 11 bases left between them. Per the germline V gene, CDR1 is MNHEY and CDR2 is SVGAGI. DNA of the CDR3: TGTGCCAGCAGTTACGCCGGGACCTTCACAGATACGCAGTATTTT. Translated: CASSYAGTFTDTQYF.

This clone came up once. The V and J genes are TRBV10-3 and TRBJ2-7; a weak D match, TRBD1 (5 bases). The CDR3 runs 13 residues. Germline values: CDR1 ENHRY, CDR2 SYGVKD. The V end was cut by 5 bases, the J end by 2 bases, with 10 bases between. The CDR3 region is CAISSQEAYEQYF. CDR3 coding DNA: TGTGCCATCAGTTCACAGGAAGCCTACGAGCAGTACTTC.

V and J are TRBV7-3 and TRBJ2-2; 9 bases are shared with TRBD1. CDR3 size: 16 residues. CDR1 is SGHTA, CDR2 FQGTGA, per germline. The junction had 5 bases not matched to a gene; V was cut back by 4 bases and J by 2 bases. CDR3: CASSSQGARNTGELFF. The DNA for the CDR3 is TGTGCCAGCAGCTCACAGGGGGCGCGCAACACCGGGGAGCTGTTTTTT.

V is TRBV11-1 and J is TRBJ2-4; D may be TRBD2 (6 bases). This CDR3 spans 13 amino acids. The V and J ends lost 2 bases and 10 bases respectively, with 12 bases between them. Germline V CDR1 and CDR2: SGHAT, FQDESV (reference sequence). CDR3: CASSLIEGTIQYF. CDR3 coding DNA: TGTGCCAGCAGCTTAATCGAGGGGACTATTCAGTACTTC.

This sequence joins TRBV10-3 and TRBJ2-5, with D perhaps matching TRBD1 (5 bases). The J call is in doubt because the DNA end fits TRBJ2-7 better. Per the germline V gene, CDR1 is ENHRY and CDR2 is SYGVKD. The CDR3 is 13 amino acids. In nucleotides, the CDR3 is TGTGCCATCAGTCTGGGTGACAGATACGAGCAGTACTTC. This translates into CAISLGDRYEQYF.

Only a few counts were recorded for this clone. The genes are TRBV4-3 and TRBJ2-2; 8 nucleotides match TRBD1. V dropped 5 bases and J dropped 4; count of bases not matched to a gene: 9. CDR3 length equals 16 residues. Germline V CDR1 and CDR2: LGHNA, YSLEER. CDR3 region: CASSKRQGSTTGELFF. CDR3 DNA sequence: TGCGCCAGCAGCAAAAGACAGGGGTCGACCACCGGGGAGCTGTTTTTT.

The V gene is TRBV7-2, the J gene TRBJ2-4; 8 bases are a match to TRBD2. The CDR3 runs to 16 residues. The J segment lost 2 bases and the V segment lost 3 bases, leaving 6 bases of the junction unmatched. Germline V gene sequence: CDR1 SGHTA, CDR2 FQGNSA. The CDR3 region has the DNA TGTGCCAGCAGCTTTCCCCGGGGGGGACCCAAAAACATTCAGTACTTC. Translated, it gives CASSFPRGGPKNIQYF.

The chain recombines TRBV19 with TRBJ2-7, with 12 bases lining up with TRBD2. CDR1 and CDR2 (germline): LNHDA, SQIVND (reference sequence). There are 18 residues in the CDR3. The V gene end was trimmed by 6 bases and the J gene end by 0 bases; junction bases not matched to a gene: 12. The DNA of the CDR3 is TGTGCCAGTAGCACCATAGGACTAGCGGGACCAAGCTCCTACGAGCAGTACTTC. Its protein is CASSTIGLAGPSSYEQYF.

The chain employs TRBV4-3 and TRBJ2-5; tentatively, D is TRBD1 or TRBD2 (6 bases each). Between the trimmed V and J ends, which lost 2 bases and 4 bases, there was a span of 17 bases. CDR1 is LGHNA and CDR2 is YSLEER in the germline V gene. The CDR3 is made up of 16 amino acids. This CDR3 is CASSQLGGRVGETQYF. In nucleotides, the CDR3 is TGCGCCAGCAGCCAACTGGGGGGCAGGGTAGGAGAGACCCAGTACTTC.

The CDR3 DNA follows: TGTGCCATCATGACAGACTACGAGCAGTACTTC. The encoded protein is CAIMTDYEQYF. The V gene is TRBV6-1, the J gene TRBJ2-7; weak D call: TRBD1 (5 bases). Germline lookup yields CDR1 MNHNS and CDR2 SASEGT. This CDR3 contains 11 residues. V shed 10 bases and J shed 3 bases, with 10 bases lying between them.

This clone was seen more than once but under ten times. The chain links TRBV28 to TRBJ2-3; 11 bases align to TRBD2. This CDR3 contains 17 residues. The germline CDR1 and CDR2 sequences are MDHEN and SYDVKM. Trimming removed 5 bases from V and 0 bases from J; junction bases left unmatched: 7. The CDR3 reads CASSTSGLAVSTDTQYF. CDR3 DNA: TGTGCCAGCAGTACCTCGGGACTAGCGGTTAGCACAGATACGCAGTATTTT.

The chain combines TRBV7-9 with TRBJ1-2, with 9 bases fitting TRBD1. Trimming removed 6 bases from V and 4 bases from J; junction bases left unmatched: 6. CDR1 SEHNR and CDR2 FQNEAQ come from the germline V gene (reference sequence). CDR3 size: 14 residues. Here the CDR3 reads CASRSGQGGYGYTF. DNA of the CDR3: TGTGCCAGCAGATCGGGACAGGGAGGCTATGGCTACACCTTC.

The chain joins TRBV5-4 to TRBJ2-5; 8 bases align to TRBD1. CDR3 length: 16 amino acids. After removal of 0 bases from V and 5 bases from J, the junction contained 9 bases not matched to a gene. Germline V gives CDR1 SGHNT, CDR2 YYREEE (reference sequence). CDR3 sequence: CASSLAGQGAGETQYF. As DNA, the CDR3 is TGTGCCAGCAGCTTGGCGGGGCAGGGGGCTGGGGAGACCCAGTACTTC.

The CDR3 bases are TGTGCCAGCAGCCAAGTCACAACCGGGACTAGGTTTTCTCGTTCCAATGAGCAGTTCTTC. Translation gives CASSQVTTGTRFSRSNEQFF. This chain links TRBV4-2 with TRBJ2-1, with TRBD2 matching over 8 bases. The CDR3 has 20 amino acids. CDR1 LGHNA and CDR2 YNFKEQ come from the germline V gene. J lost 6 bases, V lost 1 base, and 20 bases had no gene match.

This chain links TRBV29-1 with TRBJ2-5; the D call may be TRBD1 or TRBD2 (5 bases each). Germline-derived CDR1 and CDR2 are SQVTM and ANQGSEA. Trimming took 6 bases from V and 2 from J, leaving 19 bases between them. The CDR3 sequence is 15 residues long. The CDR3 sequence: CSVQPPGRLQETQYF. The CDR3 region has the DNA TGCAGCGTCCAACCCCCGGGACGTCTACAAGAGACCCAGTACTTC.